The clone carrying this TCR beta chain was observed a single time. The data derive from a study of blood T cell repertoires in COVID-19. Background on the study: Donors in the United States, Italy and Spain gave samples during acute or convalescent COVID-19. T cells, B-cell-depleted T cells, or PBMCs supplied cDNA or gDNA.

Libraries were prepared by immunoSEQ multiplex PCR; TCRdb keeps only in-frame clonotypes and omits some of them. The sample records over 250,000 clones, about 93% being singletons. Researchers sorted participants into cohorts using their self-reported clinical history. Deletions cut 2 bases from V and 5 bases from J, with 16 bases between. CDR3 length equals 15 residues. Germline V gene lookup returns CDR1 MNHEY and CDR2 SMNVEV (reference sequence). The TCR originated in a woman in her twenties or thirties who had recovered from COVID-19. What was sequenced was PBMCs or T cells enriched from blood (not recorded which). The V and J genes are TRBV27 and TRBJ2-7; D is possibly TRBD1 (7 bases). The CDR3 sequence: CASSLQGGRPHEQYF. The CDR3 DNA reads TGTGCCAGCAGTTTACAGGGGGGTCGGCCCCACGAGCAGTACTTC.